Shown below are 24 T cell receptor beta chains from a single sample sequenced in a study of T cells in Graves' hyperthyroidism and ophthalmopathy. Amplified TCR beta CDR3 regions came from RNA transcripts. First-round RT-PCR with HTBI primers amplified the TCR CDR3 region. TCRdb reprocessed the multiplex PCR reads with MiXCR, giving one entry per CDR3 protein. The sample consists of fewer than 350,000 distinct CDR3 sequences, roughly 15% of them appearing once. The sequenced sample consisted of blood. The receptors stem from a woman aged 45-65 years with Graves' hyperthyroidism that later progressed to Graves' ophthalmopathy.

As DNA, the CDR3 is TGCGCCAGCAGCTTCGAATTAGAAACAGGGTCCCCTCCCTTGGAGCAGTACTTC. Protein product: CASSFELETGSPPLEQYF. The rearrangement joins TRBV5-1 to TRBJ2-7, with a weak D call TRBD1 (6 bases). The V end was cut by 2 bases, the J end by 7 bases, with 28 bases between. Germline V lookup: CDR1 SGHRS, CDR2 YFSETQ. CDR3 length: 18 residues.

This clonotype was detected many times. This rearrangement joins TRBV11-2 to TRBJ2-3; unclear D gene. V was shortened by 1 base and J by 7 bases, with 9 bases between the two germline ends. In germline, CDR1 is SGHAT, CDR2 FQNNGV. This CDR3 is built from 13 residues. The CDR3 DNA follows: TGTGCCAGCAGCTTAGGGACCGCTAATACGCAGTATTTT. Translating it yields CASSLGTANTQYF.

The chain employs TRBV11-3 and TRBJ2-7; D might be TRBD1 or TRBD2, each matching 5 bases. Trimming stripped 5 bases from V and 2 bases from J, with 13 bases between. The V gene's germline CDR1 is SGHNT and CDR2 YENEEA. The CDR3 covers 14 residues. This CDR3 reads CASSPRDGAYEQYF. The CDR3 DNA follows: TGTGCCAGCAGCCCCCGGGACGGGGCCTACGAGCAGTACTTC.

The V and J genes are TRBV14 and TRBJ2-1; D is possibly TRBD2 (6 bases). The CDR3 length is 15 residues. V lost 0 bases, J lost 9 bases, and 15 bases lay in between. Germline V gene sequence: CDR1 SGHDN, CDR2 FVKESK. The CDR3 is CASSQETSRSAEQFF. CDR3 bases: TGTGCCAGCAGCCAAGAAACTAGCAGGAGTGCTGAGCAGTTCTTC. Complete variable domain (other parts from reference TRBV14 and TRBJ2-1): EAGVTQFPSHSVIEKGQTVTLRCDPISGHDNLYWYRRVMGKEIKFLLHFVKESKQDESGMPNNRFLAERTGGTYSTLKVQPAELEDSGVYFCASSQETSRSAEQFFGPGTRLTVL.

At least ten counts were recorded for this clonotype. The J gene is TRBJ2-7, the V gene TRBV2, with 9 positions matching TRBD1. The germline gives CDR1 SNHLY, CDR2 FYNNEI. V gave up 5 bases and J gave up 3 bases; unmatched junction bases: 8. CDR3 length: 15 amino acids. CDR3 sequence (DNA): TGTGCCAGCAGTAACCCGGGACAGGGAGGCTACGAGCAGTACTTC. Amino acid sequence: CASSNPGQGGYEQYF. The entire variable domain, with the rest obtained from reference TRBV2 and TRBJ2-7, is as follows: EPEVTQTPSHQVTQMGQEVILRCVPISNHLYFYWYRQILGQKVEFLVSFYNNEISEKSEIFDDQFSVERPDGSNFTLKIRSTKLEDSAMYFCASSNPGQGGYEQYFGPGTRLTVT.

This clonotype was seen ten or more times. The rearrangement links TRBV20-1 to TRBJ2-1; D not resolved. Germline CDR1 and CDR2: DFQATT and SNEGSKA (reference sequence). CDR3 size: 11 residues. With 4 bases removed from V and 3 bases from J, the gap between germline ends came to 4 bases. The CDR3 here is CSAMDYNEQFF. The CDR3 DNA reads as TGCAGTGCTATGGACTACAATGAGCAGTTCTTC.

Judged by abundance, this clonotype is large (0.1 to 1%). The chain has TRBV20-1 and TRBJ2-7, with 10 bases matching TRBD2. V shed 6 bases and J 3 bases; nucleotides not matched to a gene: 11. Germline V gives CDR1 DFQATT, CDR2 SNEGSKA (reference sequence). This CDR3 has 15 residues. CDR3 loop: CSAPPASGSGYEQYF. The CDR3 DNA reads TGCAGTGCCCCCCCCGCTAGCGGGAGTGGCTACGAGCAGTACTTC.

This clonotype was seen at least ten times. V usage is TRBV28 and J usage is TRBJ1-1, with D maybe TRBD1 (6 bases). CDR3 length: 14 residues. Trimming left V 2 bases short and J 3 bases short, with 10 bases between. Looked up from germline, CDR1 is MDHEN and CDR2 is SYDVKM. CDR3 amino acids: CASSLGQHYTEAFF. The CDR3 DNA sequence: TGTGCCAGCAGTTTAGGACAGCATTACACTGAAGCTTTCTTT.

This clonotype was seen at least ten times. The J gene is TRBJ2-7, the V gene TRBV29-1; D uncertain. Deletions cut 7 bases from V and 2 bases from J, with 15 bases between. This CDR3 has 13 residues. Germline CDR1 is SQVTM and CDR2 is ANQGSEA. CDR3: CSARRALTYEQYF. CDR3 coding DNA: TGCAGCGCCCGAAGGGCCCTAACCTACGAGCAGTACTTC.

This clonotype was detected many times. This rearrangement joins TRBV27 to TRBJ1-1; D gene ambiguous. The CDR3 loop spans 13 amino acids. The germline gives CDR1 MNHEY, CDR2 SMNVEV (reference sequence). Deletions cut 6 bases from V and 1 base from J, with 9 bases between. Here the CDR3 reads CASSYVENTEAFF. In DNA, the CDR3 is TGTGCCAGCAGCTATGTCGAGAACACTGAAGCTTTCTTT.

In this sample, this clonotype turned up many times. V is TRBV11-2 and J is TRBJ2-1; weak D call: TRBD1 (6 bases). The length of the CDR3 is 13 residues. Trimming removed 0 bases from V and 10 bases from J, with 10 bases in between. The germline V gene has CDR1 SGHAT and CDR2 FQNNGV. In DNA form, the CDR3 reads TGTGCCAGCAGCTTAGATCAAGGGGGAGAGCAGTTCTTC. It encodes CASSLDQGGEQFF.

This clonotype was seen at least ten times. The CDR3 bases are TGTGCCAGCAGTTCCTCCTATGGCTACACCTTC. This translates into CASSSSYGYTF. The rearrangement uses TRBV12-3 or TRBV12-4 and TRBJ1-2; D uncertain. Trimming shortened V by 4 bases and J by 4 bases, and 4 bases separated the two germline ends. There are 11 residues in the CDR3.

For this clonotype: A much larger clone differs by one base, so this may be a read error. V gene TRBV12-3 or TRBV12-4 combines with J gene TRBJ2-4, with 7 bases identical to TRBD1. CDR3 length equals 15 residues. DNA of the CDR3: TGTGCCAGCAGTTCCAGGGACAGCCTCAAAAACACTCAGTACTTC. Protein sequence: CASSSRDSLKNTQYF.

The chain is built from TRBV28 and TRBJ1-5, with 7 positions matching TRBD1. This CDR3 contains 19 residues. The junction had 17 bases not matched to a gene; V was cut back by 6 bases and J by 0 bases. The germline CDR1 and CDR2 sequences are MDHEN and SYDVKM. CDR3 bases: TGTGCCAGCAGCTCCTATATGGTGACAGGGAAAACTAGCAATCAGCCCCAGCATTTT. Its protein is CASSSYMVTGKTSNQPQHF.

The rearrangement uses TRBV9 and TRBJ2-1; D uncertain. The germline V and J ends were trimmed by 0 bases and 7 bases, with 5 bases remaining between them. The CDR3 sequence is 12 residues long. The germline V gene has CDR1 SGDLS and CDR2 YYNGEE. The CDR3 sequence is CASSVDRNEQFF. CDR3 bases: TGTGCCAGCAGCGTAGACCGGAATGAGCAGTTCTTC. The complete variable domain, with remaining parts taken from reference TRBV9 and TRBJ2-1, reads DSGVTQTPKHLITATGQRVTLRCSPRSGDLSVYWYQQSLDQGLQFLIQYYNGEERAKGNILERFSAQQFPDLHSELNLSSLELGDSALYFCASSVDRNEQFFGPGTRLTVL.

The chain couples TRBV5-1 to TRBJ1-1; D unclear. V gave up 0 bases and J gave up 11 bases, with 11 bases separating them. The CDR3 is 12 amino acids. Germline loops: CDR1 SGHRS, CDR2 YFSETQ. The CDR3 region has the DNA TGCGCCAGCAGCTTGGATGGGGATTTGGCTTTCTTT. Encoded protein: CASSLDGDLAFF.

V and J are TRBV19 and TRBJ1-1; the D is unclear. This CDR3 region has 13 residues. Looked up from germline, CDR1 is LNHDA and CDR2 is SQIVND (reference sequence). Trimming took off 7 bases at V and 5 bases at J, with 14 bases between the two ends. The CDR3 loop reads CASTQRRETEAFF. The CDR3 nucleotides read TGTGCCAGTACCCAAAGACGGGAGACTGAAGCTTTCTTT.

This clonotype occurred many times. The chain is built from TRBV20-1 and TRBJ2-5, with D hard to call. Trimming pared 3 bases from V and 5 bases from J, leaving 16 bases between. Germline loops: CDR1 DFQATT, CDR2 SNEGSKA (reference sequence). The CDR3 is 14 amino acids. CDR3 sequence reads: CSASPQRVRETQYF. Here the CDR3 DNA reads TGCAGTGCTAGTCCCCAACGCGTTAGGGAGACCCAGTACTTC.

This clonotype came up many times. The V call is TRBV18, the J call TRBJ1-3, with D tentatively TRBD1 (6 bases). Germline CDR1 reads KGHSH; CDR2 reads LQKENI. Trimming took 3 bases from V and 8 from J, leaving 17 bases between them. The CDR3 spans 15 residues. CDR3 amino acids: CASSPMTGVADTIYF. In DNA, the CDR3 is TGTGCCAGCTCACCCATGACAGGAGTTGCGGACACCATATATTTT.

The rearrangement uses TRBV12-3 or TRBV12-4 and TRBJ2-1; 10 positions match TRBD2. This CDR3 is built from 15 residues. J lost 7 bases, V lost 7 bases, and 10 bases had no gene match. The CDR3 DNA follows: TGTGCCAGCACCCTGAGCGCAGCGGGAGGGAATGAGCAGTTCTTC. Translation gives CASTLSAAGGNEQFF.

This clonotype was counted only a few times. The junction differs from germline at one of its ends, possibly a read error. The chain has TRBV7-7 and TRBJ2-3; 10 positions agree with TRBD1. The CDR3 extends over 15 amino acids. Germline V CDR1 and CDR2: SSHAT, FNYEAQ (reference sequence). The CDR3 bases are TGTGCTAGCAGCTACGGGACAGGGGGCACAGATACGCAGTATTTT. Translated: CASSYGTGGTDTQYF.

This chain links TRBV5-4 with TRBJ1-2, with 7 positions matching TRBD1. Germline loops: CDR1 SGHNT, CDR2 YYREEE (reference sequence). This CDR3 has 16 residues. Trimming cost V 2 bases and J 2 bases; bases outside gene matches: 9. CDR3 sequence: CASSFGRGSENYGYTF. The CDR3 region has the DNA TGTGCCAGCAGCTTCGGCAGGGGGAGCGAGAACTATGGCTACACCTTC.

This clonotype was seen ten or more times. The CDR3 nucleotides are TGTGCCAGCAGCTTAGACCTACAGGGCTACGAGCAGTACTTC. Translation: CASSLDLQGYEQYF. The chain uses TRBV7-9 and TRBJ2-7, with D maybe TRBD1 (6 bases). The V end lost 1 base, the J end lost 3 bases, and 10 bases lay between the germline ends. CDR3 size: 14 residues. Germline V gene sequence: CDR1 SEHNR, CDR2 FQNEAQ (reference sequence).

As for this clonotype: Given a much more abundant clone one base away, this may be a read error. V and J are TRBV24-1 and TRBJ2-7, with unresolved D. The CDR3 consists of 14 residues. Germline lookup yields CDR1 KGHDR and CDR2 SFDVKD. V was shortened by 4 bases and J by 4 bases, with 13 bases between the two germline ends. DNA for the CDR3: TGTGCCACCAGTGACCCCTCTCCGCCTTACGAGCAGTACTTC. It yields the protein CATSDPSPPYEQYF.